One sample yielded the 17 T cell receptor beta chains listed below, sequenced in a study of blood T cells in healthy people across ages. Primed by a sample-barcoded 5' primer and a J-beta primer mix, a second PCR proceeded for roughly 6 to 12 cycles. TCRdb passed the 5' RACE reads through MiXCR, listing each CDR3 protein once. The data contain fewer than 750,000 distinct CDR3 sequences, 47% of them singletons. The sample taken for sequencing was blood. The source is an elderly man in good health.

A few counts support this clonotype. This chain uses TRBV6-2 or TRBV6-3 with TRBJ2-1, with D perhaps matching TRBD2 (5 bases). The germline CDR1 and CDR2 sequences are MNHEY and SVGEGT. This CDR3 has 17 residues. V dropped 7 bases and J dropped 0 bases, with 19 bases sitting between them. CDR3 sequence (DNA): TGTGCCAGCACCCCAGGAGCGGAGAGAAGCTCCTACAATGAGCAGTTCTTC. Its translation: CASTPGAERSSYNEQFF.

The chain recombines TRBV27 with TRBJ2-7; D unresolved. The V end was cut by 4 bases, the J end by 3 bases, with 7 bases between. CDR1 and CDR2 (germline): MNHEY, SMNVEV (reference sequence). The CDR3 is made up of 12 amino acids. This CDR3 is CASSSKGYEQYF. CDR3 nucleotide sequence: TGTGCCAGCAGTTCGAAGGGCTACGAGCAGTACTTC.

This clonotype came up a few times. The chain combines TRBV20-1 with TRBJ1-6, with D possibly being TRBD1 (5 bases). V dropped 7 bases and J dropped 0 bases, with 13 bases sitting between them. The CDR3 loop spans 15 amino acids. Germline V gene data show CDR1 as DFQATT and CDR2 as SNEGSKA (reference sequence). CDR3 amino acids: CSVGGTVSYNSPLHF. The CDR3 DNA reads as TGCAGTGTAGGAGGGACGGTCTCCTATAATTCACCCCTCCACTTT.

Note on this clonotype: One end of the junction fails to match germline, which may point to a read error. This chain uses TRBV6-6 with TRBJ1-2, with D uncertain. CDR1 is MNHNY and CDR2 is SVGAGI in the germline V gene (reference sequence). CDR3 length: 16 residues. The CDR3 coding sequence is TGTGCCGGCAGTTACTCCGTCGCTCGACGGATGGGAGGCTACACCTTC. This sequence encodes CAGSYSVARRMGGYTF.

J is TRBJ2-7 and V is TRBV7-8; no clear D gene. Germline V gene sequence: CDR1 SGHVS, CDR2 FQNEAQ. V was cut by 5 bases and J by 2 bases, with 19 bases left in between. The CDR3 is 16 residues long. The CDR3 nucleotides read TGTGCCAGCAGCCCCCCCCCCGGGCAGGTCACCTACGAGCAGTACTTC. Translation: CASSPPPGQVTYEQYF.

The V and J genes are TRBV6-5 and TRBJ1-1, with no clear D. The CDR3 has 15 amino acids. Trimming pared 6 bases from V and 5 bases from J, leaving 19 bases between. The germline V gene encodes CDR1 MNHEY and CDR2 SVGAGI. DNA of the CDR3: TGTGCCAGCAGGGCTGGCAGGAGGAGGGAGACTGAAGCTTTCTTT. It yields the protein CASRAGRRRETEAFF.

This clonotype turned up a few times. This chain links TRBV4-3 with TRBJ1-1; no clear D gene. The CDR3 is 12 amino acids. From germline, CDR1 is LGHNA and CDR2 YSLEER. V lost 4 bases and J 9 bases, leaving 12 bases between the germline ends. CDR3 DNA: TGCGCCAGCAGCCCCCAGGACGGCAAAGCTTTCTTT. This encodes CASSPQDGKAFF.

This clonotype was counted at least ten times. The CDR3 reads CASSKTDTQYF. In DNA, the CDR3 is TGTGCCAGCAGTAAAACAGATACGCAGTATTTT. J is TRBJ2-3 and V is TRBV6-5; D remains unclear. Trimming removed 5 bases at V and 3 bases at J, with 3 bases between. Germline-derived CDR1 and CDR2 are MNHEY and SVGAGI. CDR3 length: 11 residues.

The chain couples TRBV6-2 or TRBV6-3 to TRBJ2-7; 9 bases line up with TRBD2. V was clipped by 10 bases and J by 2 bases; unmatched bases: 12. Germline values: CDR1 MNHEY, CDR2 SVGEGT. This CDR3 has 15 amino acids. DNA for the CDR3: TGTGCCACCCTAGCGGGAACCATAAGTACCTACGAGCAGTACTTC. Protein: CATLAGTISTYEQYF.

This clonotype was seen a single time. This may be a read error: a much more frequent sequence differs by one nucleotide. This chain connects TRBV6-5 to TRBJ2-3; 9 bases align to TRBD2. With V trimmed by 7 bases and J by 10 bases, 18 bases remained unmatched. The CDR3 is made up of 16 amino acids. Germline CDR1 and CDR2: MNHEY and SVGAGI. DNA of the CDR3: TGTGCCAGCACTTTCTTTAGCGGGAGCGGGGTGGGTGCGCAGTATTTT. It translates to CASTFFSGSGVGAQYF.

J is TRBJ2-3 and V is TRBV28, with 9 bases identical to TRBD2. The CDR3 extends over 15 amino acids. Germline CDR1 MDHEN, CDR2 SYDVKM. Losses at the gene ends were 6 bases for V and 6 bases for J; bases not matched to a gene: 10. CDR3 residues: CASSAGGRSYDTQYF. The CDR3 coding sequence is TGTGCCAGCAGCGCGGGAGGGCGTTCATATGATACGCAGTATTTT.

As for this clonotype: Sequence at one end of the junction differs from germline and may be a read error. The V gene is TRBV7-2, the J gene TRBJ2-4, with 8 nucleotides matching TRBD2. With the DNA end fitting TRBJ2-7 better, the J assignment may be wrong. The CDR3 is made up of 13 amino acids. Germline assignment: CDR1 SGHTA and CDR2 FQGNSA. The CDR3 sequence: CASRRGVSDEQYF. CDR3 sequence (DNA): TGTGCCAGCAGGCGGGGGGTCTCCGACGAGCAGTACTTC.

The V call is TRBV20-1, the J call TRBJ2-3; D may be TRBD1 (5 bases). This CDR3 contains 12 residues. CDR1 is DFQATT and CDR2 is SNEGSKA in the germline V gene (reference sequence). V was shortened by 4 bases and J by 4 bases, with 9 bases between the two germline ends. The CDR3 DNA sequence: TGCAGTGCTATCAGGGCTCCAGATACGCAGTATTTT. This sequence encodes CSAIRAPDTQYF.

The J gene is TRBJ2-7, the V gene TRBV7-2; D not certain. Germline assignment: CDR1 SGHTA and CDR2 FQGNSA. This CDR3 is 12 amino acids long. Trimming took 3 bases from V and 2 from J, leaving 5 bases between them. The CDR3 loop reads CASSLMAYEQYF. Here the CDR3 DNA reads TGTGCCAGCAGCTTGATGGCCTACGAGCAGTACTTC.

This clonotype was observed a few times. The chain recombines TRBV20-1 with TRBJ2-1; a possible D gene is TRBD2 (5 bases). Between the trimmed V and J ends, which lost 1 base and 7 bases, there was a span of 29 bases. CDR1 and CDR2 (germline): DFQATT, SNEGSKA (reference sequence). There are 19 residues in the CDR3. CDR3 sequence reads: CSARALHPSNSVAFNEQFF. The CDR3 region has the DNA TGCAGTGCTAGAGCCCTACACCCTAGCAACTCTGTAGCTTTTAATGAGCAGTTCTTC.

The CDR3 spells CASSHIEARRTDTQYF. In nucleotides, the CDR3 is TGTGCCAGCAGCCACATTGAGGCCAGGCGCACAGATACGCAGTATTTT. This chain connects TRBV7-2 to TRBJ2-3; D unresolved. This CDR3 is built from 16 residues. Trimming pared 5 bases from V and 1 base from J, leaving 16 bases between. Germline V gene data show CDR1 as SGHTA and CDR2 as FQGNSA. Combining the CDR3 with reference TRBV7-2 and TRBJ2-3 gives the whole variable domain GAGVSQSPSNKVTEKGKDVELRCDPISGHTALYWYRQSLGQGLEFLIYFQGNSAPDKSGLPSDRFSAERTGGSVSTLTIQRTQQEDSAVYLCASSHIEARRTDTQYFGPGTRLTVL.

In its sample, this clonotype was seen a few times. V gene TRBV7-2 combines with J gene TRBJ2-3, with D hard to call. Germline V gene lookup returns CDR1 SGHTA and CDR2 FQGNSA. V lost 4 bases and J lost 6, with 14 bases in between. The CDR3 runs 14 residues. The CDR3 sequence: CASSSRRARDTQYF. CDR3 coding DNA: TGTGCCAGCAGCTCCCGCCGGGCCAGGGATACGCAGTATTTT.